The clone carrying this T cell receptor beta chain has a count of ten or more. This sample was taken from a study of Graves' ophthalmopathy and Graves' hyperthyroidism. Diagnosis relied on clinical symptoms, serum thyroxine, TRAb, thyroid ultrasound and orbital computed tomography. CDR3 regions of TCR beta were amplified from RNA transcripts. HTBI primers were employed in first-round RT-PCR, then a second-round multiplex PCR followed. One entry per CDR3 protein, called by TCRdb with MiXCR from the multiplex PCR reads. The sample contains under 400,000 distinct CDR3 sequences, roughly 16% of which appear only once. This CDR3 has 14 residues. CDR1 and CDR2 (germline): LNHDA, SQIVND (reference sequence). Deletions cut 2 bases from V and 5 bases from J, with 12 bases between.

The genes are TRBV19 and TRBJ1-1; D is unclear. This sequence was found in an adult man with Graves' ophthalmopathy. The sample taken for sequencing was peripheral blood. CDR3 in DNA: TGTGCCAGTAGTATATCTTCGGAGAGAACTGAAGCTTTCTTT. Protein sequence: CASSISSERTEAFF.